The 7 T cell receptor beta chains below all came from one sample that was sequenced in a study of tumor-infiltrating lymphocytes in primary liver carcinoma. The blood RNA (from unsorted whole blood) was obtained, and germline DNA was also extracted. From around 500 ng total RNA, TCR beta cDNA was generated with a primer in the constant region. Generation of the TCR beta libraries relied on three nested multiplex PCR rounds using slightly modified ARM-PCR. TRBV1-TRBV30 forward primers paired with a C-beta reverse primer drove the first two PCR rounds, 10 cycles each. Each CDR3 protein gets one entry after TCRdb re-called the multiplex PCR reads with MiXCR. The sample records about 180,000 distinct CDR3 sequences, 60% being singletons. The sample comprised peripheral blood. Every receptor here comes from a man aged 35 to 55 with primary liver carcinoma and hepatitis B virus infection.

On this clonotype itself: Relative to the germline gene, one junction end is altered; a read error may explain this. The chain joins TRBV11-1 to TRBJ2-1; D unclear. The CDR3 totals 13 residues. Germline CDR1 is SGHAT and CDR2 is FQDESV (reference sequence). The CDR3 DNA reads TGCGCCAGCAGCACAAGTTGGGATAATGAGCAGTTCTTC. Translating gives CASSTSWDNEQFF.

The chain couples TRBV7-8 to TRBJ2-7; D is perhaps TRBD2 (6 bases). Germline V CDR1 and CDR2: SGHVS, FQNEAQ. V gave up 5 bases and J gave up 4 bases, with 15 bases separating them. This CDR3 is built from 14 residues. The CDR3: CASSLTRDSYEQYF. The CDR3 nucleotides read TGTGCCAGCAGCCTCACCCGGGACTCTTACGAGCAGTACTTC.

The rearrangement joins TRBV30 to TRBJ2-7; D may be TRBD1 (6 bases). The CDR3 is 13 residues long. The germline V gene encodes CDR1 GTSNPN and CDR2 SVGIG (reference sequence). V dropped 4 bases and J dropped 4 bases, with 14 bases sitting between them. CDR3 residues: CAWTRDTFYEQYF. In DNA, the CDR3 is TGTGCCTGGACCCGGGACACCTTTTACGAGCAGTACTTC.

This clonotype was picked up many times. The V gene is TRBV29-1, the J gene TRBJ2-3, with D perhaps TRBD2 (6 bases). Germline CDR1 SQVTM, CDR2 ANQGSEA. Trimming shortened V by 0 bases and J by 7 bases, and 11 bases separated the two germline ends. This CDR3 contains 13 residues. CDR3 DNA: TGCAGCGTTGAAGATTCGGGAGCAAATACGCAGTATTTT. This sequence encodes CSVEDSGANTQYF.

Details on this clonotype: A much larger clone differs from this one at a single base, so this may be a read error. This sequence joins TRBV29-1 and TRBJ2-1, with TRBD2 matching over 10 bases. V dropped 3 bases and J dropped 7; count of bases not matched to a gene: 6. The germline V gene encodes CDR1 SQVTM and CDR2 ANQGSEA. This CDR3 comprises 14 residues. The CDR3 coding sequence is TGCAGCGTTGATGCTAGCGGGAGCTTAAATGAGCAGTTCTTC. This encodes CSVDASGSLNEQFF.

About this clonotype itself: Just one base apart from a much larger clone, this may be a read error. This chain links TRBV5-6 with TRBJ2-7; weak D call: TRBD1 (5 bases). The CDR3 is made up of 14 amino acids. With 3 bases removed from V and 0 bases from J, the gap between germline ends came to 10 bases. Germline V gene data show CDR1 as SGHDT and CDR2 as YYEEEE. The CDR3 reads CASSYTTDSYEQYF. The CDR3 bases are TGTGCCAGCAGCTACACGACAGACTCCTACGAGCAGTACTTC.

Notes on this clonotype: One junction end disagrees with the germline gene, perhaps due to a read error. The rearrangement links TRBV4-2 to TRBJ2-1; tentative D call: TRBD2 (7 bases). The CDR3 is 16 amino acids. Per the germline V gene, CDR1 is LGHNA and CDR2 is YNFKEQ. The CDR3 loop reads CASCHVGGQGNNEQFF. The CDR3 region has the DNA TGTGCCAGCTGCCACGTCGGGGGGCAGGGGAACAATGAGCAGTTCTTC.